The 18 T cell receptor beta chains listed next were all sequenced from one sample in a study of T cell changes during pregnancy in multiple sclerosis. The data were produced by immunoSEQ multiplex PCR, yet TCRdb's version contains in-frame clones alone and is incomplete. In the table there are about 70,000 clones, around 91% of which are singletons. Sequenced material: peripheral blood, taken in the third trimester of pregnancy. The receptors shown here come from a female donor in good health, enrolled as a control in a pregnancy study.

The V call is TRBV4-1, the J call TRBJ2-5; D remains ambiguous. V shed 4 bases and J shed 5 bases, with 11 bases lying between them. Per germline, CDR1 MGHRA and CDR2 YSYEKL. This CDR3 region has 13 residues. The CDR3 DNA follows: TGCGCCAGCAGCCTAGTCTTAATGGAGACCCAGTACTTC. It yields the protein CASSLVLMETQYF.

CDR3 nucleotide sequence: TGTGCCAGTAGAAAGGACAGGGCCCGCGGGCCCCAGCATTTT. It codes for CASRKDRARGPQHF. The gene calls are TRBV19 and TRBJ1-5; 8 bases are shared with TRBD1. The J segment lost 9 bases and the V segment lost 6 bases, leaving 10 bases of the junction unmatched. The CDR3 has 14 amino acids. Germline CDR1 LNHDA, CDR2 SQIVND (reference sequence).

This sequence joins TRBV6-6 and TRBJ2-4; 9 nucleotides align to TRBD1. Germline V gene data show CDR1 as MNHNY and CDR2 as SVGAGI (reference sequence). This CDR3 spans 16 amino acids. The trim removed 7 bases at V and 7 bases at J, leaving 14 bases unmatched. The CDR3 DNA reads TGTGCCAGCACTGATATGGACAGGGGAGGTGGTAACATTCAGTACTTC. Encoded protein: CASTDMDRGGGNIQYF.

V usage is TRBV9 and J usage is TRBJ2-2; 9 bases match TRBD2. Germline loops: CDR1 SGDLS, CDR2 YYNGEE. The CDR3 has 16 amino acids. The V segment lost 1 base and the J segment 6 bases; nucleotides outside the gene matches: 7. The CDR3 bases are TGTGCCAGCAGCGTACGAAGCGGGGGGACCCCCGGGGAGCTGTTTTTT. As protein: CASSVRSGGTPGELFF.

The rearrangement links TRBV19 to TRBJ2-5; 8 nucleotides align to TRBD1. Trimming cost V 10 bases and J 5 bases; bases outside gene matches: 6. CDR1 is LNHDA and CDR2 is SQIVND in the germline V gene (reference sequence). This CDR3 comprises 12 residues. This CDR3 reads CATDRGGETQYF. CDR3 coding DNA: TGTGCCACTGACAGGGGCGGTGAGACCCAGTACTTC. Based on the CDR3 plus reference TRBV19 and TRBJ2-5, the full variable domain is DGGITQSPKYLFRKEGQNVTLSCEQNLNHDAMYWYRQDPGQGLRLIYYSQIVNDFQKGDIAEGYSVSREKKESFPLTVTSAQKNPTAFYLCATDRGGETQYFGPGTRLLVL.

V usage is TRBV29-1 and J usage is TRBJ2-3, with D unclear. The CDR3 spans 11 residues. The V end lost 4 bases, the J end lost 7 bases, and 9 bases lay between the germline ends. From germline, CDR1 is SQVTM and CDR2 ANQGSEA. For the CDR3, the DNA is TGCAGCGTTGCCCTGGGCAATACGCAGTATTTT. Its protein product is CSVALGNTQYF.

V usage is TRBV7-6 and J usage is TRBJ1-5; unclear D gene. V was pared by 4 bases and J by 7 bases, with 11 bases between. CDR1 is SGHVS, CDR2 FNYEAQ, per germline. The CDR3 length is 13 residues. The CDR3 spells CASSSPGGQPQHF. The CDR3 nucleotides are TGTGCCAGCAGCTCCCCAGGCGGGCAGCCCCAGCATTTT.

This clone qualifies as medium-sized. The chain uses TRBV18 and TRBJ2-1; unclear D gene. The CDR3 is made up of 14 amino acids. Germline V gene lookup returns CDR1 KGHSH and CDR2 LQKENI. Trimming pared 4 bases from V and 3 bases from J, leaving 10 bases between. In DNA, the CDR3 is TGTGCCAGCTCACTGACTGGTTACTACAATGAGCAGTTCTTC. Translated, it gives CASSLTGYYNEQFF.

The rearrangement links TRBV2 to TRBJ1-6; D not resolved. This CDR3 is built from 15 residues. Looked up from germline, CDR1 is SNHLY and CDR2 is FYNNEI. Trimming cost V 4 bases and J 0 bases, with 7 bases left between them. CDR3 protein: CASSVESSYNSPLHF. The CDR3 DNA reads TGTGCCAGCAGTGTGGAGAGCTCCTATAATTCACCCCTCCACTTT.

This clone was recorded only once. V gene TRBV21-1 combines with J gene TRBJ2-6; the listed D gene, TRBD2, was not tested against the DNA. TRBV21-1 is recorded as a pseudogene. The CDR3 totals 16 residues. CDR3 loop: CASSKVGGAGANVLTF. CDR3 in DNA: TGTGCCAGCAGCAAAGTCGGAGGGGCCGGGGCCAACGTCCTGACTTTC.

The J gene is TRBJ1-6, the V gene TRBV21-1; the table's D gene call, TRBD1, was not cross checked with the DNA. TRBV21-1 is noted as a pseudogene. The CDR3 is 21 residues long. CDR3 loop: CASSKEGTGPSLSSYNSPLHF. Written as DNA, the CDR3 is TGTGCCAGCAGCAAAGAAGGGACAGGACCAAGTCTCTCCTCCTATAATTCACCCCTCCACTTT.

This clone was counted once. The CDR3 region is CASTQRAGVRETQYF. The CDR3 DNA reads as TGTGCCAGTACCCAGAGGGCAGGGGTTAGGGAGACCCAGTACTTC. The J gene is TRBJ2-5, the V gene TRBV19; perhaps TRBD1 as D (6 bases). V shed 7 bases and J shed 5 bases, with 20 bases lying between them. Germline V lookup: CDR1 LNHDA, CDR2 SQIVND (reference sequence). The CDR3 extends over 15 amino acids.

This CDR3 reads CASSMVAGQPQHF. The CDR3 region has the DNA TGTGCCAGTAGTATGGTGGCGGGTCAGCCCCAGCATTTT. V gene TRBV19 combines with J gene TRBJ1-5; no firm D call. V was trimmed by 3 bases and J by 6 bases, leaving 9 bases between them. Per germline, CDR1 LNHDA and CDR2 SQIVND (reference sequence). The CDR3 is made up of 13 amino acids.

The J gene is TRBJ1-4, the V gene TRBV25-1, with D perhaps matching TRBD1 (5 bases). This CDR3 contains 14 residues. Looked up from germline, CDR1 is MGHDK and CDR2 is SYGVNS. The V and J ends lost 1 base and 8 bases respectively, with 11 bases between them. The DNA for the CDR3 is TGTGCCAGCAGTGAATTGGGGGAGGAAGAAAAACTGTTTTTT. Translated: CASSELGEEEKLFF. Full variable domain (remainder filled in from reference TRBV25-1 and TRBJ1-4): EADIYQTPRYLVIGTGKKITLECSQTMGHDKMYWYQQDPGMELHLIHYSYGVNSTEKGDLSSESTVSRIRTEHFPLTLESARPSHTSQYLCASSELGEEEKLFFGSGTQLSVL.

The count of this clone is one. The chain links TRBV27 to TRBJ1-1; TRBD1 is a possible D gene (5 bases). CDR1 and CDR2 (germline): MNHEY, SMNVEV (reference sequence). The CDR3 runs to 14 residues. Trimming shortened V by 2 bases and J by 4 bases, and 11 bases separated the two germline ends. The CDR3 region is CASSLRQPITEAFF. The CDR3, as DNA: TGTGCCAGCAGTTTAAGACAGCCGATCACTGAAGCTTTCTTT.

The CDR3 loop is CASRRDRYNEQFF. In DNA form, the CDR3 reads TGTGCCAGTAGAAGGGACAGGTACAATGAGCAGTTCTTC. The rearrangement uses TRBV19 and TRBJ2-1, with 8 positions matching TRBD1. Trimming at V came to 6 bases and at J to 4 bases, leaving 2 bases not matched to a gene. The length of the CDR3 is 13 residues. The germline CDR1 and CDR2 sequences are LNHDA and SQIVND (reference sequence).

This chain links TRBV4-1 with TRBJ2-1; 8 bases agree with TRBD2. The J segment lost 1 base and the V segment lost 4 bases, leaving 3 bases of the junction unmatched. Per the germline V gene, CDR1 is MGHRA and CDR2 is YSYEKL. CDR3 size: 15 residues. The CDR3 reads CASSPGGESYNEQFF. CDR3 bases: TGCGCCAGCAGCCCGGGAGGGGAGTCCTACAATGAGCAGTTCTTC.

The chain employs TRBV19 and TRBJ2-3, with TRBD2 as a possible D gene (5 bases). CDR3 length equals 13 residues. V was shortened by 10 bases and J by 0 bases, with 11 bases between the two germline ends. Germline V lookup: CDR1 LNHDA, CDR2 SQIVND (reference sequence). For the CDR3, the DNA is TGTGCCACTAAAAGCGGAAGCACAGATACGCAGTATTTT. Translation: CATKSGSTDTQYF.